This T cell receptor (beta chain) comes out of a study of CD8+ T cells in alopecia areata. Study summary: Treated patients took oral tofacitinib at 5 to 10 mg twice daily. Findings and caveats of the study: Patients shared TCRs less clearly than mice did, possibly owing to HLA.

Germline V CDR1 and CDR2: KGHSH, LQKENI. CDR3 length: 15 amino acids. The germline V and J ends were trimmed by 2 bases and 4 bases, with 9 bases remaining between them. From alopecia areata patients, lesional scalp punch biopsies and peripheral blood were collected. Cell sorting was applied to PBMCs, and CD4+ and CD8+ T cells were collected. Extraction and reverse transcription of RNA yielded cDNA as the sequencing template. Repertoires were generated with immunoSEQ multiplex PCR, while TCRdb's copy carries only in-frame clones and drops some. The table includes around 120,000 clones, around two fifths detected once. Details on this clone: What it recognizes is unknown.

This sequence was found in a human donor with alopecia areata. The chain uses TRBV18 and TRBJ2-6; D not certain. The specimen sequenced was CD4+ T cells sorted from blood. The CDR3 sequence is CASSPGVYGANVLTF. The CDR3 DNA follows: TGTGCCAGCTCACCAGGGGTTTACGGGGCCAACGTCCTGACTTTC.